Following are 18 T cell receptor beta chains from one sample sequenced in a study of T-cell memory formation after mild COVID-19. Each CDR3 protein is one row after TCRdb ran MiXCR on the 5' RACE reads. The sample consists of 340,000 or so distinct CDR3 sequences, approximately 12% of them appearing once. Sequenced material: PBMCs or a T cell subset sorted from them (not recorded which). These receptors were taken from a man in his late teens or twenties who had mild COVID-19 (a few samples of this study predate the infection). Cell type and time point are not known.

The V and J genes are TRBV6-2 or TRBV6-3 and TRBJ2-7; no reliable D call. CDR3 length: 12 residues. Germline lookup yields CDR1 MNHEY and CDR2 SVGEGT. The ends were cut back, 2 bases at V and 4 bases at J, with 6 bases in the middle. CDR3 coding DNA: TGTGCCAGCAGTTACGTGGGGTACGAGCAGTACGTC. The encoded protein is CASSYVGYEQYV.

The chain carries TRBV6-1 and TRBJ1-5; D gene unclear. CDR3 length equals 14 residues. Trimming cost V 3 bases and J 3 bases, with 9 bases left between them. Germline V gene sequence: CDR1 MNHNS, CDR2 SASEGT. The DNA of the CDR3 is TGTGCCAGCAGTGAGAACGCCGCCAATCAGCCCCAGCATTTT. Residues: CASSENAANQPQHF.

The rearrangement links TRBV5-8 to TRBJ2-3; D possibly corresponds to TRBD2 (6 bases). Per germline, CDR1 SGHTS and CDR2 YDEGEE. The CDR3 is 15 amino acids. The V and J ends lost 0 bases and 3 bases respectively, with 11 bases between them. This CDR3 reads CASSLATGGTDTQYF. DNA of the CDR3: TGTGCCAGCAGCTTGGCCACCGGGGGAACAGATACGCAGTATTTT. Supplemented by reference TRBV5-8 and TRBJ2-3, the full variable domain reads EAGVTQSPTHLIKTRGQQATLRCSPISGHTSVYWYQQALGLGLQFLLWYDEGEERNRGNFPPRFSGRQFPNYSSELNVNALELEDSALYLCASSLATGGTDTQYFGPGTRLTVL.

The V and J genes are TRBV7-3 and TRBJ2-1; no clear D. CDR3 length equals 13 residues. Germline lookup yields CDR1 SGHTA and CDR2 FQGTGA. Trimming pared 5 bases from V and 4 bases from J, leaving 9 bases between. The CDR3 reads CASSLNQYNEQFF. CDR3 sequence (DNA): TGTGCCAGCAGCCTGAACCAGTACAATGAGCAGTTCTTC.

This clonotype turned up a few times. The V and J genes are TRBV20-1 and TRBJ1-2; the D gene is possibly TRBD1 (5 bases). The CDR3 has 13 amino acids. Germline CDR1 is DFQATT and CDR2 is SNEGSKA (reference sequence). V lost 7 bases and J lost 3, with 15 bases in between. The CDR3 sequence: CSGRAGGDYGYTF. The CDR3 region has the DNA TGCAGTGGGAGAGCGGGGGGTGACTATGGCTACACCTTC.

This clonotype was seen only a few times. The chain recombines TRBV7-2 with TRBJ1-2; 10 positions agree with TRBD1. The CDR3 length is 17 residues. After removal of 2 bases from V and 4 bases from J, the junction contained 10 bases not matched to a gene. Germline V gene data show CDR1 as SGHTA and CDR2 as FQGNSA. The CDR3 DNA follows: TGTGCCAGCAGCTTACCCGGGACAGGGGTCTCCTCCTATGGCTACACCTTC. Amino acids: CASSLPGTGVSSYGYTF.

This clonotype was counted ten times or more. The junction differs from germline at one of its ends, possibly a read error. CDR3: CASSIASGYEQYF. As DNA, the CDR3 is TGTGCCAGCAGCATAGCCTCAGGGTACGAGCAGTACTTC. This chain uses TRBV7-8 with TRBJ2-7, with D possibly TRBD1 on 5 matching bases. Germline CDR1 SGHVS, CDR2 FQNEAQ. The CDR3 is 13 amino acids.

The V and J genes are TRBV6-6 and TRBJ1-1, with 10 positions matching TRBD1. The germline CDR1 and CDR2 sequences are MNHNY and SVGAGI (reference sequence). The CDR3 has 17 residues. V shed 2 bases and J 1 base; nucleotides not matched to a gene: 7. In DNA form, the CDR3 reads TGTGCCAGCAGTTACCCCCGGGACAGGGGATGGAACACTGAAGCTTTCTTT. Residues: CASSYPRDRGWNTEAFF.

This clonotype was detected a few times. This rearrangement joins TRBV28 to TRBJ1-2; TRBD1 matches at 8 bases. Germline V gives CDR1 MDHEN, CDR2 SYDVKM. The CDR3 length is 11 residues. V dropped 8 bases and J dropped 8; count of bases not matched to a gene: 4. CDR3 sequence: CASAGGAGYTF. DNA of the CDR3: TGTGCCAGCGCAGGGGGCGCCGGCTACACCTTC.

This clonotype was counted a few times. This sequence joins TRBV7-9 and TRBJ2-5; either TRBD1 or TRBD2 may fit D (5 bases each). The ends were cut back, 5 bases at V and 3 bases at J, with 16 bases in the middle. CDR3 length equals 15 residues. In germline, CDR1 is SEHNR, CDR2 FQNEAQ (reference sequence). The CDR3 DNA reads TGTGCCAGCAGCGTAGGCTGGGGGAGCGAAGAGACCCAGTACTTC. Protein sequence: CASSVGWGSEETQYF.

CDR3 sequence reads: CASRGNRQVNTGELFF. Written as DNA, the CDR3 is TGTGCCAGCAGGGGGAACCGACAGGTTAATACCGGGGAGCTGTTTTTT. The chain couples TRBV12-3 or TRBV12-4 to TRBJ2-2, with D possibly TRBD1 on 6 matching bases. The V end lost 6 bases, the J end lost 5 bases, and 19 bases lay between the germline ends. The CDR3 runs 16 residues.

In its sample, this clonotype was seen many times. The chain uses TRBV6-6 and TRBJ2-2; possible D gene TRBD1, 5 bases. The CDR3 contains 16 residues. Germline values: CDR1 MNHNY, CDR2 SVGAGI (reference sequence). V lost 6 bases to trimming and J lost 0 bases, with 14 bases between them. This CDR3 is CASSHWTPPNTGELFF. CDR3 nucleotides: TGTGCCAGCAGCCATTGGACACCCCCGAACACCGGGGAGCTGTTTTTT.

The CDR3 sequence: CASSTARLGENTEAFF. The CDR3 DNA follows: TGTGCCAGCAGTACAGCCCGACTGGGAGAGAACACTGAAGCTTTCTTT. The rearrangement joins TRBV6-5 to TRBJ1-1; D is unresolved. V lost 5 bases and J lost 1, with 17 bases in between. The CDR3 sequence is 16 residues long. In germline, CDR1 is MNHEY, CDR2 SVGAGI.

Ten or more counts support this clonotype. Written as DNA, the CDR3 is TGTGCCAGCAGCTTACGGGCTAGCGGTACCTACGAGCAGTACTTC. It encodes CASSLRASGTYEQYF. The chain recombines TRBV7-8 with TRBJ2-7; 7 positions agree with TRBD2. The CDR3 is 15 amino acids. The V segment lost 2 bases and the J segment 2 bases; nucleotides outside the gene matches: 6. From germline, CDR1 is SGHVS and CDR2 FQNEAQ.

The chain carries TRBV6-5 and TRBJ2-5; D remains unclear. Germline V gene sequence: CDR1 MNHEY, CDR2 SVGAGI. The germline V and J ends were trimmed by 8 bases and 3 bases, with 16 bases remaining between them. This CDR3 has 14 residues. CDR3 DNA sequence: TGTGCCAGCGCCCGGGTGGGGTGGGAAGAGACCCAGTACTTC. It specifies CASARVGWEETQYF.

This CDR3 is CASSLLRTRGISNQPQHF. CDR3 bases: TGTGCCAGCAGCTTACTTAGGACTCGGGGGATCAGCAATCAGCCCCAGCATTTT. The V gene is TRBV11-2, the J gene TRBJ1-5; weak D call: TRBD1 (5 bases). The CDR3 contains 18 residues. Germline CDR1 is SGHAT and CDR2 is FQNNGV. V lost 2 bases and J 1 base, leaving 18 bases between the germline ends. The full variable domain, with the rest looked up from reference TRBV11-2 and TRBJ1-5, is EAGVAQSPRYKIIEKRQSVAFWCNPISGHATLYWYQQILGQGPKLLIQFQNNGVVDDSQLPKDRFSAERLKGVDSTLKIQPAKLEDSAVYLCASSLLRTRGISNQPQHFGDGTRLSIL.

The V gene is TRBV3-1, the J gene TRBJ2-1; D is possibly TRBD2 (7 bases). Germline loops: CDR1 LGHDT, CDR2 YNNKEL (reference sequence). CDR3 size: 16 residues. Trimming pared 1 base from V and 7 bases from J, leaving 17 bases between. The CDR3 DNA follows: TGTGCCAGCAGCCAAGCGGGAAGGGGGGGAAGGAATGAGCAGTTCTTC. This codes for CASSQAGRGGRNEQFF.

The J gene is TRBJ2-1, the V gene TRBV29-1; TRBD1 matches 8 bases. The CDR3 loop spans 15 amino acids. After removal of 4 bases from V and 3 bases from J, the junction contained 8 bases not matched to a gene. Germline CDR1 and CDR2: SQVTM and ANQGSEA. This CDR3 is CSVVPRTGSYNEQFF. Here the CDR3 DNA reads TGCAGCGTTGTCCCCAGGACAGGGAGCTACAATGAGCAGTTCTTC.